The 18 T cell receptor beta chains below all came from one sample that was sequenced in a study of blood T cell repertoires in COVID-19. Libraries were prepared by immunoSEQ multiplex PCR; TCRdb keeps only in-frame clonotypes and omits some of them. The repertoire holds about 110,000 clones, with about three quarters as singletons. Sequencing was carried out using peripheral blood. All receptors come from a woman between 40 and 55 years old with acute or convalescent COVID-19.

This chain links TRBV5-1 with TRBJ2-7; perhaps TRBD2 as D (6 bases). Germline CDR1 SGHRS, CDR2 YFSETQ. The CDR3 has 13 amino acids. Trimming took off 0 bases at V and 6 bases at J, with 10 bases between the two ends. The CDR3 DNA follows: TGCGCCAGCAGCTTGGGCGGGACGTTCGAGCAGTACTTC. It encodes CASSLGGTFEQYF.

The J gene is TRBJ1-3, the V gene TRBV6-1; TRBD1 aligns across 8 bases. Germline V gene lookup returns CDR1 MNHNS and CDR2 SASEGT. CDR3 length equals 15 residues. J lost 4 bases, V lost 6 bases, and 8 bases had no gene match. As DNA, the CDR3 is TGTGCCAGCAGCCGCCAGGGGGCGGGCGGAAACACCATATATTTT. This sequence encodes CASSRQGAGGNTIYF.

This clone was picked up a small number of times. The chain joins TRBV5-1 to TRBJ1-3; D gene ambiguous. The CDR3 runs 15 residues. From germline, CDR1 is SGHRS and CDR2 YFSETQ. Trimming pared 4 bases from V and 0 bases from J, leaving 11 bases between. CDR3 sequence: CASSEDPNSGNTIYF. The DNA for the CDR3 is TGCGCCAGCAGCGAGGATCCTAACTCTGGAAACACCATATATTTT.

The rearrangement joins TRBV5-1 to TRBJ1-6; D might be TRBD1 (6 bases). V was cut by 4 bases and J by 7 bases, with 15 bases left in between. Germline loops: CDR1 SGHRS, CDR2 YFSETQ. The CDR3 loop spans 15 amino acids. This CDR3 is CASSPSQGSNSPLHF. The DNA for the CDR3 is TGCGCCAGCAGCCCGTCCCAGGGGAGCAATTCACCCCTCCACTTT. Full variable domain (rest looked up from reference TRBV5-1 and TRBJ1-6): KAGVTQTPRYLIKTRGQQVTLSCSPISGHRSVSWYQQTPGQGLQFLFEYFSETQRNKGNFPGRFSGRQFSNSRSEMNVSTLELGDSALYLCASSPSQGSNSPLHFGNGTRLTVT.

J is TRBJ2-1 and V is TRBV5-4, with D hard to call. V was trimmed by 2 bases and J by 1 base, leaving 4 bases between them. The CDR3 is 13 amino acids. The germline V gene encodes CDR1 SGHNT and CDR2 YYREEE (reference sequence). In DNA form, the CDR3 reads TGTGCCAGCAGCTTCGGTTCCTACAATGAGCAGTTCTTC. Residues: CASSFGSYNEQFF.

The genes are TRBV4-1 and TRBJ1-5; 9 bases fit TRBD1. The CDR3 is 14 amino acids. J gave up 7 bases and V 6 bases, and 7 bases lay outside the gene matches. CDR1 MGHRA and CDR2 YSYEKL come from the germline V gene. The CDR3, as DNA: TGCGCCAGCAGTCCCGACAGGGGGTTCCAGCCCCAGCATTTT. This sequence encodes CASSPDRGFQPQHF.

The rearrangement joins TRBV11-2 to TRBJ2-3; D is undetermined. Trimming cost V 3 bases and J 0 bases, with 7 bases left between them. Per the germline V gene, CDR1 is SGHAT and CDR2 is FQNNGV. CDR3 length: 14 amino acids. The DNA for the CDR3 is TGTGCCAGCAGCTTTGTGGCTAGCACAGATACGCAGTATTTT. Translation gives CASSFVASTDTQYF.

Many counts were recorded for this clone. In DNA, the CDR3 is TGCGCCAGCAGCGGGACAGGGGGCAACGAGCAGTACTTC. Residues: CASSGTGGNEQYF. The chain links TRBV5-1 to TRBJ2-7, with 12 bases matching TRBD1. CDR3 length equals 13 residues. Germline CDR1 is SGHRS and CDR2 is YFSETQ. The V and J ends lost 4 bases and 5 bases, in that order; junction bases with no gene match: 1.

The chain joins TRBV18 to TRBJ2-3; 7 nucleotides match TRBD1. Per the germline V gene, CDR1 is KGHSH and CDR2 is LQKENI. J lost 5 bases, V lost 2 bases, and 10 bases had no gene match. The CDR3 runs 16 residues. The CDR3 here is CASSPDRASLQDTQYF. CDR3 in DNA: TGTGCCAGCTCACCAGACAGGGCATCTCTCCAAGATACGCAGTATTTT.

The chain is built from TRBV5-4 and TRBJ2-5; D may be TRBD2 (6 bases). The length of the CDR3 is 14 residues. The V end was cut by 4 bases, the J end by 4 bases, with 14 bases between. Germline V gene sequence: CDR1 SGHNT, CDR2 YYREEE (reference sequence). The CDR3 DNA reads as TGTGCCAGCAGCCCGGAGGGGCAGGGAGAGACCCAGTACTTC. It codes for CASSPEGQGETQYF.

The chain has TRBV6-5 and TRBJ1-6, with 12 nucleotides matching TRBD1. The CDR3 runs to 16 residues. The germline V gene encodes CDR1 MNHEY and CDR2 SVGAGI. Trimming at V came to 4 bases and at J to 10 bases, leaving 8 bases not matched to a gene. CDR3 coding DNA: TGTGCCAGCAGTTCGGACGGGACAGGGGGCATCTCACCCCTCCACTTT. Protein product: CASSSDGTGGISPLHF.

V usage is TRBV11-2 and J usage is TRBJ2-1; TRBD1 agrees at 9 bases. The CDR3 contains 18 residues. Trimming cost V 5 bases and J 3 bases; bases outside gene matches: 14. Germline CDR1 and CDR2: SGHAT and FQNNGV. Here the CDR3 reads CASSPGTGLTADYNEQFF. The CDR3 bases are TGTGCCAGCAGCCCCGGGACAGGGTTAACGGCGGACTACAATGAGCAGTTCTTC.

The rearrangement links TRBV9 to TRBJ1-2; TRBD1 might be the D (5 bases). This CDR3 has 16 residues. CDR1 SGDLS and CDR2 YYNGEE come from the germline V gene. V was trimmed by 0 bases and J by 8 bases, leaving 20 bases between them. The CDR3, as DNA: TGTGCCAGCAGCGTAGGGGCGGGGCTCGAGACGGGAGGCTACACCTTC. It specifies CASSVGAGLETGGYTF. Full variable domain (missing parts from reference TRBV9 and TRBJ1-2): DSGVTQTPKHLITATGQRVTLRCSPRSGDLSVYWYQQSLDQGLQFLIQYYNGEERAKGNILERFSAQQFPDLHSELNLSSLELGDSALYFCASSVGAGLETGGYTFGSGTRLTVV.

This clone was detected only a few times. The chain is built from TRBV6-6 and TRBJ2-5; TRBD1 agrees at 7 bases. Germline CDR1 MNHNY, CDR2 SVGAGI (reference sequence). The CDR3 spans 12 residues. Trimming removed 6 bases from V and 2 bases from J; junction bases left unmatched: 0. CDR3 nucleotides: TGTGCCAGCAGGGGACAGCAAGAGACCCAGTACTTC. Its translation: CASRGQQETQYF.

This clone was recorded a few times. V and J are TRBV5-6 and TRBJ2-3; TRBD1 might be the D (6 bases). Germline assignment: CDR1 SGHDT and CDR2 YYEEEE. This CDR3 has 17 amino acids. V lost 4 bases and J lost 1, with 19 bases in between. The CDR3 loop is CASSLRDNPEGTDTQYF. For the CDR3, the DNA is TGTGCCAGCAGCCTCCGGGACAATCCGGAGGGCACAGATACGCAGTATTTT. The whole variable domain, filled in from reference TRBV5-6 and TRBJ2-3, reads DAGVTQSPTHLIKTRGQQVTLRCSPKSGHDTVSWYQQALGQGPQFIFQYYEEEERQRGNFPDRFSGHQFPNYSSELNVNALLLGDSALYLCASSLRDNPEGTDTQYFGPGTRLTVL.

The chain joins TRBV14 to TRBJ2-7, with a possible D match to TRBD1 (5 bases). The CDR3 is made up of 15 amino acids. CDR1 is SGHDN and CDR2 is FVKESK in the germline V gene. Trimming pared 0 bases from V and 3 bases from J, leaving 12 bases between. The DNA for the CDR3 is TGTGCCAGCAGCCAAGAAACCTGGGGCAGCTACGAGCAGTACTTC. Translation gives CASSQETWGSYEQYF.

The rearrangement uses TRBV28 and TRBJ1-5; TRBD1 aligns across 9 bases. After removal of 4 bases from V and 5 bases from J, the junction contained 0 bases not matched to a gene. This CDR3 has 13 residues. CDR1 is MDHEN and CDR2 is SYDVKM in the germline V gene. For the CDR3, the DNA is TGTGCCAGCAGTTGGACAGGGGATCAGCCCCAGCATTTT. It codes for CASSWTGDQPQHF.

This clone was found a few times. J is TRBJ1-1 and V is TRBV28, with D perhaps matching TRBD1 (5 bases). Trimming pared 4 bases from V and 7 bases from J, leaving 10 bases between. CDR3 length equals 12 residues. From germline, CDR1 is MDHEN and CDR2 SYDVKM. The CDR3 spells CASSSSGLEAFF. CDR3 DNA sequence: TGTGCCAGCAGTTCCTCAGGGCTTGAAGCTTTCTTT.